Shown below are 16 T cell receptor beta chains from a single sample sequenced in a study of T cell repertoires in cytomegalovirus infection. MiXCR, applied by TCRdb to the reads, yields one record per CDR3 protein. The data show fewer than 1,000,000 distinct CDR3 sequences, approximately 30% seen once. Antigens for these TCRs are unknown. The source material was cultured CD8+ T cells from PBMCs, sampled from culture after CMV antigen stimulation. These receptors came from a human donor in good health (CMV status not recorded). Some clones in this sample may be carry-over from other donors' samples.

The J gene is TRBJ1-1, the V gene TRBV6-1; 7 bases map to TRBD1. This CDR3 has 14 residues. V shed 2 bases, J shed 8 bases, and the junction held 8 bases outside the gene matches. Germline lookup yields CDR1 MNHNS and CDR2 SASEGT. CDR3 coding DNA: TGTGCCAGCAGTGAAAGAAAAGGGGGCACAGAAGCTTTCTTT. This codes for CASSERKGGTEAFF.

This clonotype has only a few counts. The chain links TRBV6-1 to TRBJ2-3, with TRBD2 identical over 9 bases. Germline lookup yields CDR1 MNHNS and CDR2 SASEGT. The V and J ends lost 2 bases and 2 bases, in that order; junction bases with no gene match: 11. This CDR3 contains 18 residues. CDR3 DNA sequence: TGTGCCAGCAGTGAAAGGCGCGGGGGGGCAGTCAACACAGATACGCAGTATTTT. Translating it yields CASSERRGGAVNTDTQYF.

The sample holds a few counts of this clonotype. The J gene is TRBJ2-1, the V gene TRBV7-8; 8 bases align to TRBD1. There are 14 residues in the CDR3. The V segment lost 5 bases and the J segment 4 bases; nucleotides outside the gene matches: 4. The germline gives CDR1 SGHVS, CDR2 FQNEAQ. The CDR3 DNA reads TGTGCCAGCAGCCATCGGACAGGGTACAATGAGCAGTTCTTC. As protein: CASSHRTGYNEQFF.

This clonotype occurred a few times. The chain carries TRBV7-9 and TRBJ1-2; TRBD1 is a possible D gene (5 bases). The germline CDR1 and CDR2 sequences are SEHNR and FQNEAQ (reference sequence). The germline V and J ends were trimmed by 5 bases and 4 bases, with 11 bases remaining between them. This CDR3 has 13 amino acids. CDR3 nucleotide sequence: TGTGCCAGCAGCCCCCCGGGGACCTATGGCTACACCTTC. It yields the protein CASSPPGTYGYTF.

CDR3 region: CASSQEMAPYEQYF. In DNA form, the CDR3 reads TGTGCCAGCAGCCAAGAGATGGCCCCCTACGAGCAGTACTTC. The rearrangement uses TRBV4-2 and TRBJ2-7; D ambiguous. The CDR3 length is 14 residues. V lost 0 bases and J 2 bases, leaving 8 bases between the germline ends. CDR1 and CDR2 (germline): LGHNA, YNFKEQ.

This clonotype was recorded a few times. The V gene is TRBV14, the J gene TRBJ1-4; D uncertain. V lost 1 base to trimming and J lost 4 bases, with 10 bases between them. CDR1 SGHDN and CDR2 FVKESK come from the germline V gene. CDR3 size: 15 residues. The CDR3 nucleotides are TGTGCCAGCAGCCAAGCCTTTATCAATAATGAAAAACTGTTTTTT. Encoded protein: CASSQAFINNEKLFF.

This clonotype was counted a few times. This chain uses TRBV6-5 with TRBJ2-2; TRBD1 agrees at 12 bases. Looked up from germline, CDR1 is MNHEY and CDR2 is SVGAGI. Trimming at V came to 4 bases and at J to 7 bases, leaving 19 bases not matched to a gene. This CDR3 region has 20 residues. The CDR3 nucleotides are TGTGCCAGCAGTTTCACCGGGACAGGGGGCGATTCTGTCGACGGCGGGGAGCTGTTTTTT. Amino acid sequence: CASSFTGTGGDSVDGGELFF.

This clonotype occurred a few times. The chain links TRBV2 to TRBJ1-2; the D gene is possibly TRBD1 (6 bases). The germline V and J ends were trimmed by 7 bases and 3 bases, with 15 bases remaining between them. The CDR3 sequence is 14 residues long. Germline-derived CDR1 and CDR2 are SNHLY and FYNNEI. The CDR3 region is CASMTGPVYYGYTF. In DNA, the CDR3 is TGTGCCAGCATGACAGGTCCCGTTTACTATGGCTACACCTTC.

With respect to this clonotype: A much larger clone lies one base from this, so it may be a read error. The chain carries TRBV7-2 and TRBJ1-2; TRBD1 aligns across 8 bases. The CDR3 length is 16 residues. Germline V gene sequence: CDR1 SGHTA, CDR2 FQGNSA. CDR3 bases: TGTGTCAGCACCTATTCCCCGGGACAGGAGAACTATGGCTACACCTTC. This translates into CVSTYSPGQENYGYTF.

The rearrangement joins TRBV29-1 to TRBJ2-1, with D perhaps assigned TRBD1 or TRBD2 (6 bases each). CDR3 size: 14 residues. Germline loops: CDR1 SQVTM, CDR2 ANQGSEA. With 4 bases removed from V and 8 bases from J, the gap between germline ends came to 18 bases. Here the CDR3 DNA reads TGCAGCGTTGGAGAAGAAGGGGGGATAGATGAGCAGTTCTTC. Protein: CSVGEEGGIDEQFF.

The J gene is TRBJ2-1, the V gene TRBV28; no definite D call. Trimming took off 5 bases at V and 8 bases at J, with 10 bases between the two ends. CDR3 size: 12 residues. CDR1 is MDHEN, CDR2 SYDVKM, per germline. The CDR3 region is CASSRVGYEQFF. In DNA form, the CDR3 reads TGTGCCAGCAGTAGGGTCGGGTATGAGCAGTTCTTC.

This clonotype was counted only a few times. The chain links TRBV27 to TRBJ1-1; D unclear. Trimming left V 3 bases short and J 7 bases short, with 12 bases between. The germline gives CDR1 MNHEY, CDR2 SMNVEV (reference sequence). The CDR3 contains 13 residues. The CDR3 DNA is TGTGCCAGCAGTTTCGGGAAACGTAGTGAAGCTTTCTTT. It codes for CASSFGKRSEAFF.

This clonotype showed up just a few times. J is TRBJ1-5 and V is TRBV19, with D perhaps TRBD1 (6 bases). Trimming pared 3 bases from V and 7 bases from J, leaving 16 bases between. CDR3 size: 15 residues. Per germline, CDR1 LNHDA and CDR2 SQIVND (reference sequence). CDR3: CASSMGWQGRQPQHF. The CDR3 DNA reads TGTGCCAGTAGTATGGGGTGGCAGGGGAGACAGCCCCAGCATTTT.

In its sample, this clonotype was seen a few times. V is TRBV5-1 and J is TRBJ1-1, with D tentatively TRBD1 (5 bases). V lost 8 bases and J 1 base, leaving 12 bases between the germline ends. Germline V lookup: CDR1 SGHRS, CDR2 YFSETQ. The CDR3 loop spans 13 amino acids. The DNA of the CDR3 is TGCGCCAGTTCAGGGTTCGGGAACACTGAAGCTTTCTTT. This translates into CASSGFGNTEAFF.

The table lists this clonotype with a few counts. The J gene is TRBJ2-1, the V gene TRBV6-5; 11 bases match TRBD2. V dropped 3 bases and J dropped 9; count of bases not matched to a gene: 1. The CDR3 length is 13 residues. CDR1 and CDR2 from the germline V gene are MNHEY and SVGAGI. CDR3 DNA: TGTGCCAGCAGTTATACTAGCGGGAGTGAGCAGTTCTTC. It specifies CASSYTSGSEQFF.

The gene calls are TRBV7-9 and TRBJ2-7; D unresolved. Germline-derived CDR1 and CDR2 are SEHNR and FQNEAQ (reference sequence). CDR3 length: 12 residues. V gave up 9 bases and J gave up 6 bases, with 15 bases separating them. The DNA of the CDR3 is TGTGCCAGTTCGATGGAGAAGACCGAGCAGTACTTC. It is translated as CASSMEKTEQYF.